These 15 T cell receptor beta chains originate from one sample sequenced in a study of T cells after yellow fever vaccination. MiXCR, applied by TCRdb to the 5' RACE reads, yields one record per CDR3 protein. In the table there are about 340,000 distinct CDR3 sequences, 4% of which are singletons. The specimen was PBMCs, collected 5 days after the yellow fever booster vaccination. The receptors shown here come from a man aged 18 to 29 who received the YFV17D yellow fever vaccine.

The genes are TRBV2 and TRBJ1-2; D is uncertain. Germline values: CDR1 SNHLY, CDR2 FYNNEI. Trimming shortened V by 3 bases and J by 2 bases, and 10 bases separated the two germline ends. This CDR3 contains 14 residues. CDR3 residues: CASSEPRVNYGYTF. The DNA for the CDR3 is TGTGCCAGCAGTGAGCCGAGGGTGAACTATGGCTACACCTTC.

This chain connects TRBV5-1 to TRBJ1-1; tentatively, D is TRBD1 (6 bases). V was pared by 3 bases and J by 5 bases, with 14 bases between. Germline V lookup: CDR1 SGHRS, CDR2 YFSETQ. The CDR3 loop spans 14 amino acids. In DNA form, the CDR3 reads TGCGCCAGCAGCTCGGTAGGGGGAACGACTGAAGCTTTCTTT. Protein: CASSSVGGTTEAFF.

This clonotype was recorded many times. V and J are TRBV7-3 and TRBJ1-2; D might be TRBD1 (5 bases). CDR3 length: 14 amino acids. Germline V CDR1 and CDR2: SGHTA, FQGTGA. V was cut by 1 base and J by 7 bases, with 13 bases left in between. The CDR3 DNA reads as TGTGCCAGCAGCTTAAACCTAGGGGACGGTGGCTACACCTTC. The encoded protein is CASSLNLGDGGYTF.

This clonotype was detected only a few times. V and J are TRBV7-9 and TRBJ1-1; TRBD1 aligns across 7 bases. Trimming at V came to 5 bases and at J to 0 bases, leaving 9 bases not matched to a gene. The CDR3 totals 16 residues. The germline V gene has CDR1 SEHNR and CDR2 FQNEAQ (reference sequence). CDR3 sequence reads: CASSPRGQVMNTEAFF. The CDR3 bases are TGTGCCAGCAGCCCGAGAGGACAGGTTATGAACACTGAAGCTTTCTTT.

This sequence joins TRBV20-1 and TRBJ2-1; TRBD2 agrees at 10 bases. Trimming at V came to 8 bases and at J to 8 bases, leaving 9 bases not matched to a gene. The germline CDR1 and CDR2 sequences are DFQATT and SNEGSKA (reference sequence). The CDR3 consists of 13 residues. The CDR3 bases are TGCAGTCCCTCAGCGGGGGGGCCCTATGAGCAGTTCTTC. Translation gives CSPSAGGPYEQFF.

This clonotype was recorded a few times. CDR3 DNA sequence: TGTGCCAGCAGTGAAATCCGGTTAAACTATGGCTACACCTTC. This gives the protein CASSEIRLNYGYTF. This rearrangement joins TRBV6-1 to TRBJ1-2; D uncertain. The V end lost 2 bases, the J end lost 2 bases, and 9 bases lay between the germline ends. Germline assignment: CDR1 MNHNS and CDR2 SASEGT. CDR3 length: 14 residues.

This clonotype was recorded a few times. The V and J genes are TRBV28 and TRBJ2-1, with 7 bases lining up with TRBD2. V was clipped by 4 bases and J by 8 bases; unmatched bases: 11. Germline CDR1 is MDHEN and CDR2 is SYDVKM. The CDR3 totals 15 residues. The DNA of the CDR3 is TGTGCCAGCAGTTCAGGTTCGAAAGGGAGGGATGAGCAGTTCTTC. Translated: CASSSGSKGRDEQFF.

The rearrangement joins TRBV7-2 to TRBJ2-7, with TRBD2 as a possible D gene (5 bases). Germline-derived CDR1 and CDR2 are SGHTA and FQGNSA. Trimming took off 2 bases at V and 4 bases at J, with 15 bases between the two ends. CDR3 length: 15 residues. CDR3 region: CASSLSRTPGYEQYV. The CDR3, as DNA: TGTGCCAGCAGCTTAAGCCGGACCCCGGGGTACGAGCAGTACGTC.

The chain joins TRBV5-1 to TRBJ2-1; 11 nucleotides agree with TRBD1. CDR3 size: 14 residues. V trimming: 4 bases; J trimming: 9 bases; junction bases outside the gene matches: 6. Germline CDR1 reads SGHRS; CDR2 reads YFSETQ. CDR3 sequence reads: CASSEGQGVGEQFF. CDR3 bases: TGCGCCAGCAGCGAGGGACAGGGGGTTGGTGAGCAGTTCTTC.

In its sample, this clonotype was seen many times. The chain links TRBV12-3 or TRBV12-4 to TRBJ1-1; 8 nucleotides line up with TRBD1. This CDR3 spans 13 amino acids. V gave up 5 bases and J gave up 4 bases; unmatched junction bases: 3. The CDR3: CASSRQGPTEAFF. The CDR3 nucleotides are TGTGCCAGCAGTCGACAGGGGCCCACTGAAGCTTTCTTT.

This chain links TRBV5-1 with TRBJ1-2; D is perhaps TRBD1 (6 bases). The CDR3 has 14 residues. Germline V lookup: CDR1 SGHRS, CDR2 YFSETQ. V shed 0 bases and J shed 6 bases, with 12 bases lying between them. This CDR3 reads CASSLVAGGHGYTF. The CDR3 region has the DNA TGCGCCAGCAGCTTGGTCGCGGGGGGCCATGGCTACACCTTC.

This clonotype was counted ten times or more. The V call is TRBV7-9, the J call TRBJ1-3; D perhaps matches TRBD1 (5 bases). This CDR3 contains 14 residues. CDR1 and CDR2 from the germline V gene are SEHNR and FQNEAQ (reference sequence). Trimming shortened V by 0 bases and J by 2 bases, and 5 bases separated the two germline ends. The CDR3 DNA is TGTGCCAGCAGCTTAGCGGGACCTGGAAACACCATATATTTT. Translation gives CASSLAGPGNTIYF.

The rearrangement joins TRBV18 to TRBJ2-5, with 11 nucleotides matching TRBD1. The CDR3 loop spans 16 amino acids. CDR1 KGHSH and CDR2 LQKENI come from the germline V gene. The ends lost 4 bases at V and 4 bases at J; junction bases unmatched: 8. The CDR3 loop is CASSLGQGAQRETQYF. In DNA, the CDR3 is TGTGCCAGCTCACTCGGACAGGGGGCGCAGAGAGAGACCCAGTACTTC.

V and J are TRBV12-3 or TRBV12-4 and TRBJ2-2; D is perhaps TRBD1 or TRBD2 (5 bases each). This CDR3 comprises 17 residues. V gave up 6 bases and J gave up 5 bases, with 22 bases separating them. CDR3 residues: CASSTGRGQDGTGELFF. CDR3 nucleotides: TGTGCCAGCAGCACGGGACGTGGCCAAGATGGTACCGGGGAGCTGTTTTTT.

The chain uses TRBV6-5 and TRBJ2-1; 11 nucleotides agree with TRBD2. V lost 6 bases to trimming and J lost 8 bases; unmatched junction nucleotides: 12. The CDR3 runs 16 residues. Germline CDR1 reads MNHEY; CDR2 reads SVGAGI. CDR3 in amino acids: CASSEVFSGGVHEQFF. The CDR3 bases are TGTGCCAGCAGCGAAGTCTTTAGCGGGGGGGTGCATGAGCAGTTCTTC.